This TCR beta chain was obtained from a study of early T cells in non-severe SARS-CoV-2 infection. Looking at the study overall: Bulk RNA isolated from unsorted whole blood underwent sequencing; chains were not paired. Overall study results and limits: Private and CD4 specificities were missed by VDJdb matching, which favored anti-spike CD8 responses.

The V and J ends lost 4 bases and 6 bases respectively, with 12 bases between them. The germline gives CDR1 GTSNPN, CDR2 SVGIG (reference sequence). The CDR3 is 13 amino acids. This clonotype appeared a few times. Its specificity is not known. Unique molecular identifiers were added to individual cDNA molecules. TCRdb ran MiXCR on the 5' RACE reads and lists one entry per CDR3 protein. The table includes about 40,000 distinct CDR3 sequences, 4.5% to 5% detected once. The origin of this receptor is an adult who was a healthcare worker with PCR-confirmed SARS-CoV-2 infection or an uninfected control (not recorded which). Sequencing was carried out using whole blood. This chain joins TRBV30 and TRBJ1-4; D possibly corresponds to TRBD1 (6 bases). The CDR3 sequence: CAWTRGADEKLFF. The CDR3 DNA is TGTGCCTGGACCAGGGGCGCAGATGAAAAACTGTTTTTT.